The 14 T cell receptor beta chains below were found in one sample sequenced in a study of shared clonotypes between healthy human individuals. Repertoires were generated with immunoSEQ multiplex PCR, while TCRdb's copy carries only in-frame clones and drops some. The sample holds roughly 2.2 million clones, less than 95% seen once. Sequenced input: naive CD4+ T cells from PBMCs. Stated subset: CD45RA+ positively selected. These receptors came from a man aged 18 to 30 in good health. Some clones in this sample may be carry-over from other donors' samples.

The gene calls are TRBV5-1 and TRBJ1-2; TRBD1 aligns across 8 bases. With V trimmed by 0 bases and J by 6 bases, 10 bases remained unmatched. The germline CDR1 and CDR2 sequences are SGHRS and YFSETQ. CDR3 length: 16 amino acids. The CDR3 protein is CASSLVSDRVGNGYTF. The CDR3 nucleotides are TGCGCCAGCAGCTTGGTATCGGACAGGGTAGGCAATGGCTACACCTTC. Using reference TRBV5-1 and TRBJ1-2 for the parts outside the CDR3, the full variable domain is KAGVTQTPRYLIKTRGQQVTLSCSPISGHRSVSWYQQTPGQGLQFLFEYFSETQRNKGNFPGRFSGRQFSNSRSEMNVSTLELGDSALYLCASSLVSDRVGNGYTFGSGTRLTVV.

The sample holds a few counts of this clone. This rearrangement joins TRBV9 to TRBJ1-2; D is unclear. Germline values: CDR1 SGDLS, CDR2 YYNGEE. V was clipped by 0 bases and J by 3 bases, with 9 bases between them. The CDR3 is 14 residues long. The CDR3 here is CASSVGQDYYGYTF. CDR3 nucleotide sequence: TGTGCCAGCAGCGTAGGCCAGGACTACTATGGCTACACCTTC.

The chain has TRBV4-3 and TRBJ1-4, with 8 bases that match TRBD1. With V trimmed by 4 bases and J by 8 bases, 12 bases remained unmatched. This CDR3 is built from 16 residues. CDR1 is LGHNA and CDR2 is YSLEER in the germline V gene. CDR3 protein: CASSRSRGLSGEKLFF. In DNA form, the CDR3 reads TGCGCCAGCAGCCGATCCAGGGGGCTATCGGGAGAAAAACTGTTTTTT.

The chain employs TRBV27 and TRBJ2-7, with a possible D match to TRBD2 (5 bases). Deletions cut 2 bases from V and 3 bases from J, with 17 bases between. The germline gives CDR1 MNHEY, CDR2 SMNVEV (reference sequence). The CDR3 runs to 16 residues. The DNA of the CDR3 is TGTGCCAGCAGTTTAAGGGCAGCGGATACGAGCTACGAGCAGTACTTC. Protein product: CASSLRAADTSYEQYF.

About this clone: The same CDR3 arises from other DNA sequences in this sample as well. The rearrangement links TRBV5-1 to TRBJ2-7, with 7 bases lining up with TRBD2. There are 14 residues in the CDR3. The germline V gene encodes CDR1 SGHRS and CDR2 YFSETQ. With V trimmed by 3 bases and J by 0 bases, 3 bases remained unmatched. Here the CDR3 reads CASSSSGNSYEQYF. In nucleotides, the CDR3 is TGCGCCAGCAGCTCAAGCGGGAACTCCTACGAGCAGTACTTC.

The rearrangement uses TRBV30 and TRBJ1-1; TRBD1 agrees at 10 bases. Germline V gene lookup returns CDR1 GTSNPN and CDR2 SVGIG (reference sequence). V trimming: 5 bases; J trimming: 4 bases; junction bases outside the gene matches: 16. The CDR3 contains 17 residues. The CDR3 reads CAWYRARDRGVATEAFF. As DNA, the CDR3 is TGTGCCTGGTACCGGGCCCGGGACAGGGGAGTGGCCACTGAAGCTTTCTTT.

The V call is TRBV28, the J call TRBJ1-2; 7 bases line up with TRBD1. V trimming: 5 bases; J trimming: 9 bases; junction bases outside the gene matches: 12. Germline loops: CDR1 MDHEN, CDR2 SYDVKM. The CDR3 extends over 14 amino acids. The CDR3 bases are TGTGCCAGCAGTCCTCTAGGGCCACAGGGGAGCTACACCTTC. Its protein is CASSPLGPQGSYTF.

On this clone itself: Within the sample, other DNA sequences also encode this same CDR3. The chain uses TRBV5-1 and TRBJ2-1; D is perhaps TRBD2 (5 bases). The CDR3 is made up of 14 amino acids. V lost 1 base and J lost 7, with 12 bases in between. Germline CDR1 and CDR2: SGHRS and YFSETQ. The CDR3 sequence: CASSLSGRANEQFF. The CDR3 DNA reads TGCGCCAGCAGCTTGTCCGGGCGGGCGAATGAGCAGTTCTTC.

The CDR3, as DNA: TGTGCCAGAATAGCGGGCCGCGGGGATACGCAGTATTTT. It encodes CARIAGRGDTQYF. The V and J genes are TRBV2 and TRBJ2-3; TRBD2 aligns across 7 bases. Losses at the gene ends were 9 bases for V and 6 bases for J; bases not matched to a gene: 9. The CDR3 covers 13 residues. Germline V gene data show CDR1 as SNHLY and CDR2 as FYNNEI.

The chain is built from TRBV2 and TRBJ2-1; unclear D gene. Germline V gene lookup returns CDR1 SNHLY and CDR2 FYNNEI. Trimming removed 2 bases at V and 4 bases at J, with 9 bases between. There are 14 residues in the CDR3. The CDR3 DNA sequence: TGTGCCAGCAGTGAAAGGTCGCTTTACAATGAGCAGTTCTTC. Protein: CASSERSLYNEQFF.

As concerns this clone: Other nucleotide sequences from this sample produce the same CDR3. This rearrangement joins TRBV18 to TRBJ1-5; 8 nucleotides agree with TRBD1. J was trimmed by 5 bases and V by 3 bases; bases with no gene match: 0. Germline values: CDR1 KGHSH, CDR2 LQKENI. The CDR3 length is 13 residues. CDR3 DNA sequence: TGTGCCAGCTCACCGACAGGGGATCAGCCCCAGCATTTT. Encoded protein: CASSPTGDQPQHF.

The V call is TRBV7-2, the J call TRBJ2-3; D may be TRBD1 or TRBD2 (5 bases each). Per the germline V gene, CDR1 is SGHTA and CDR2 is FQGNSA. V was cut by 6 bases and J by 3 bases, with 16 bases left in between. There are 15 residues in the CDR3. DNA for the CDR3: TGTGCCAGCAGGGAACAGAGGGGCGTGACAGATACGCAGTATTTT. Encoded protein: CASREQRGVTDTQYF.

The chain uses TRBV6-6 and TRBJ2-5; possible D gene TRBD1, 6 bases. V was trimmed by 5 bases and J by 5 bases, leaving 18 bases between them. Germline loops: CDR1 MNHNY, CDR2 SVGAGI (reference sequence). This CDR3 comprises 15 residues. DNA of the CDR3: TGTGCCAGCAGTCCTCGGACAGCAATTCCCGAGACCCAGTACTTC. Translation gives CASSPRTAIPETQYF.

The chain links TRBV7-6 to TRBJ2-3, with 7 bases that match TRBD2. V was pared by 1 base and J by 2 bases, with 6 bases of the junction left unmatched. The CDR3 is made up of 16 amino acids. Germline CDR1 is SGHVS and CDR2 is FNYEAQ. This chain's CDR3 is CASSLGLADLTDTQYF. In nucleotides, the CDR3 is TGTGCCAGCAGCTTAGGCCTAGCGGATCTCACAGATACGCAGTATTTT.